Listed below are T cell receptor beta chains from one sample, sequenced in a study of PD-1 blockade in classical Hodgkin lymphoma. Only in-frame clones appear in the TCRdb table, and some are missing; sequencing was by immunoSEQ multiplex PCR. Of under 65,000 clones listed, 85% to 90% are singletons. The sample here was peripheral blood mononuclear cells (PBMCs), taken at baseline. The receptors come from a human donor with classical Hodgkin lymphoma. The conserved cysteine and the conserved F or W are not part of the CDR3 here.

TRBV13	ASSPPRTGYEQF
TRBV11-2	ASSFSGGSREQY
TRBV10-1	ASSEQGDGQPQH
TRBV7-6	ASSLDSYGYT
TRBV9	ASSVAPRETQY
TRBV5-1	ASSLLTTLNLGELF
TRBV7-9	ASSTIAGSYEQY
TRBV4-1	ASSGLAGAAYEQY
TRBV5-6	ASSYATYEQY
TRBV5-1	ASSRDREYEQF
TRBV4-2	ASSQEAVRGHEQF
TRBV19	ASSIDGAGRGYEQY
TRBV2	ASSEARSSYEQY
TRBV5-4	ASSLLKSGGWETQY
TRBV7-3	ASSPRDGELF
TRBV28	ASSFGDRSQPQH
TRBV5-4	ASSLNSFYGYT
TRBV19	ASSIKQGLHLDTQY
TRBV18	ASSPPNLLAAPNGYT
TRBV6-5	ASWRETAEAF
TRBV10-3	AISEGGTYNEQF
TRBV6-1	ASSVLRQPQH
TRBV19	ASKRTDQETQY
TRBV29-1	SVEGKFSPPYGYT
TRBV4-2	ASSQDFTANYGYT
TRBV28	ASSRAFQPQH
TRBV6-5	AAQGGIAF
TRBV28	ASSETGPTAYEQY
TRBV1	TSSRRGHEETQY
TRBV6-5	ASSYDSRYGYT
TRBV6-1	ASSEPPGGPTDTQY
TRBV15	ATSSLDRVPGNTIY
TRBV6-5	ASRLYGYT
TRBV18	ASSPGRDIYYEQY
TRBV12-5	ASGLETSGYT
TRBV2	ASTLNPQGLAGSEQY
TRBV11-3	ASSPGQGAGPYNEQF
TRBV7-9	ASRPSSEQF
TRBV5-4	ASSYPLSGGAREQY
TRBV15	ATSRSRGGLYNEQF
TRBV4-1	ASSPEVTGYNEQF
TRBV19	ASATGTLSNQPQH
TRBV28	ASSPNGPTGGGGYT
TRBV29-1	SVTENTEAF
TRBV5-6	ASSFSSTAGPNYNEQF
TRBV6-5	ASSYGLNSPLH
TRBV28	ASSLPNLRGYT
TRBV30	AWSGSSLNQPQH
TRBV4-1	ASSPWGGHYNEQF
TRBV5-1	ASSPLGSLNTGELF
TRBV5-8	ASRFSTGTDTQY
TRBV7-9	ASSLGAGAAYEQY
TRBV14	ASSLGRTYGYT
TRBV28	ASRLGGSGRDTQY
TRBV6-1	ASSLGAFIPGELF
TRBV7-2	ASSPRSADYT